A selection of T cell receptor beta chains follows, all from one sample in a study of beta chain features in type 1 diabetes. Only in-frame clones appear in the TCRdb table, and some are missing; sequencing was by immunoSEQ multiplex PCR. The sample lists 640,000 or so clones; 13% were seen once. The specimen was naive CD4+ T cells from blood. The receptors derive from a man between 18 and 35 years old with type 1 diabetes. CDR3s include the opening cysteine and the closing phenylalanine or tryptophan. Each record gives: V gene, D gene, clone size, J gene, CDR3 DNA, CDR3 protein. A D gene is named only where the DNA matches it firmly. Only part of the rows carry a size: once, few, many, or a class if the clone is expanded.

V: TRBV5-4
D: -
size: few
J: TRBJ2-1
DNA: TGTGCCAGCAGCTTGACGACGAGCAATGAGCAGTTCTTC
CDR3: CASSLTTSNEQFF

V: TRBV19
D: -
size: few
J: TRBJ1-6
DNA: TGTGCCAGTAGTATCGCCAATTCACCCCTCCACTTT
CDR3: CASSIANSPLHF

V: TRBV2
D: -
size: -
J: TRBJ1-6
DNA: TGTGCCAGCAGTGGGGGCTTTTCACCCCTCCACTTT
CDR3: CASSGGFSPLHF

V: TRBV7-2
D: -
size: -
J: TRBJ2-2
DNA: TGTGCCAGCAGCAAGCCGAAGACCGGGGAGCTGTTTTTT
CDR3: CASSKPKTGELFF

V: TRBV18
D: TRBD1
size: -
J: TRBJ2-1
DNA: TGTGCCAGCTCAGGCGGACAGGGTATAAACAATGAGCAGTTCTTC
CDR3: CASSGGQGINNEQFF

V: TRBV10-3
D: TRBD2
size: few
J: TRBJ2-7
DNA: TGTGCCATATCTGCTAGCGGGGCTAACTACGAGCAGTACTTC
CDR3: CAISASGANYEQYF

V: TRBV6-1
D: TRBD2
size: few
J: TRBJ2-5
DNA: TGTGCCAGCAGTGAAAGGACGGCGGGGGAAGAGACCCAGTACTTC
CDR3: CASSERTAGEETQYF

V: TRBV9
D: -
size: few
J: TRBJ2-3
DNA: TGTGCCAGCGGCCCGCAGGGAGGACGTGATACGCAGTATTTT
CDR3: CASGPQGGRDTQYF

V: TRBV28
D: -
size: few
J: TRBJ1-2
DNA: TGTGCCAGCACGGTTATCGGGGGTAACTATGGCTACACCTTC
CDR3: CASTVIGGNYGYTF

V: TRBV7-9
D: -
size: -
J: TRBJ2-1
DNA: TGTGCCAGCATCCCGAGGGAGACAGACGTGACTAATGAGCAGTTCTTC
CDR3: CASIPRETDVTNEQFF

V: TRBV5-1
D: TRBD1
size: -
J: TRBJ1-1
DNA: TGCGCCAGCAGCCCCGGGACAGGGGGAACTGAAGCTTTCTTT
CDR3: CASSPGTGGTEAFF

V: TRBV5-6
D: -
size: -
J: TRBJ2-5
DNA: TGTGCCAGCAGCTTGGGGGAGCAAGAGACCCAGTACTTC
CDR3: CASSLGEQETQYF

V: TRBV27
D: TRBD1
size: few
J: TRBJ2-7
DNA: TGTGCCAGCAGTTCGGACAGGGACCTTACGGAGCAGTACTTC
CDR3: CASSSDRDLTEQYF

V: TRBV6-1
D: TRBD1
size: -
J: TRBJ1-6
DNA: TGTGCCAGCAGGGGGACAGGGGAAGGGCCCCTCCACTTT
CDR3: CASRGTGEGPLHF

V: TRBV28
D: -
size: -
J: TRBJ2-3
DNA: TGTGCCAGCAGTTTGAAAGATACGCAGTATTTT
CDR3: CASSLKDTQYF

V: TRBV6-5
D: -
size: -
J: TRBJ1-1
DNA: TGTGCCAGCAGTTCGACGGAAGTAGGACGGAACACTGAAGCTTTCTTT
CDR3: CASSSTEVGRNTEAFF

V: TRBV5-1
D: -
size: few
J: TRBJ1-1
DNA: TGCGCCAGCCTCGGGGAGATTGGCACTGAAGCTTTCTTT
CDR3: CASLGEIGTEAFF

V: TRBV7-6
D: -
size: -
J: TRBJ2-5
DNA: TGTGCCAGCAGCCTGCAAGAGACCCAGTACTTC
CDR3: CASSLQETQYF

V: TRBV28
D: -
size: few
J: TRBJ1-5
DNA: TGTGCCAGCAGTCCTCCGGACCCTAGCAATCAGCCCCAGCATTTT
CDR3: CASSPPDPSNQPQHF

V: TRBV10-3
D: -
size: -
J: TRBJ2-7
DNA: TGTGCCATCAGTGGACAGGCCTACGAGCAGTACTTC
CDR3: CAISGQAYEQYF

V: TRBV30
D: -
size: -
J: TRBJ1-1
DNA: TGTGCCTGGAGTGTATCAGAACTTGAAGCTTTCTTT
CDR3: CAWSVSELEAFF

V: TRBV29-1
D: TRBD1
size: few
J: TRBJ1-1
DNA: TGCAGCGCAACAACAGGGGGGAACACTGAAGCTTTCTTT
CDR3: CSATTGGNTEAFF

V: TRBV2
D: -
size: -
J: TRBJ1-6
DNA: TGTGCCAGCAGTGAGGACAGTCCCAGGAGTTCACCCCTCCACTTT
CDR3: CASSEDSPRSSPLHF

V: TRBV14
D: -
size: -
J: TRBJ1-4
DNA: TGTGCCAGCAGCCAACAGGGTACTCATAATGAAAAACTGTTTTTT
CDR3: CASSQQGTHNEKLFF

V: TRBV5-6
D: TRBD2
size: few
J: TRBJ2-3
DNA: TGTGCCAGCACCCTCCGGGTGGCGGGGGGGACCACAGATACGCAGTATTTT
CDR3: CASTLRVAGGTTDTQYF

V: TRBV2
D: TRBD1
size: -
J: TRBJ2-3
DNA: TGTGCCAGCAGGGTTGGGACAGGGGTCACAGATACGCAGTATTTT
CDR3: CASRVGTGVTDTQYF

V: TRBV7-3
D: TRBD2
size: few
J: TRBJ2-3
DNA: TGTGCCAGCAGCTTAGGAGCGGGGACAGATACGCAGTATTTT
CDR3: CASSLGAGTDTQYF

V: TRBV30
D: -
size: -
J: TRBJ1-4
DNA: TGTGCCTGGAGTTCAAGCCCGGAGGGACTGTTTTTT
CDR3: CAWSSSPEGLFF

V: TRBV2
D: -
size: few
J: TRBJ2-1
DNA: TGTGCCAGCAGTGCGTGGCAGGGAGCCTACAATGAGCAGTTCTTC
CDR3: CASSAWQGAYNEQFF

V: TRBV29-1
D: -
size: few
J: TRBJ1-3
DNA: TGCAGCGTTGAAACAGGGTTCGCTGGAAACACCATATATTTT
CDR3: CSVETGFAGNTIYF

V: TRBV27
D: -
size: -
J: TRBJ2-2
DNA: TGTGCCAGCAGTTTATATTTCGGGGAGCTGTTTTTT
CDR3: CASSLYFGELFF

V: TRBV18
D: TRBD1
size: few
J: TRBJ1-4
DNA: TGTGCCAGCTCACAGGGACAGAATTCCGAAAAACTGTTTTTT
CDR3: CASSQGQNSEKLFF

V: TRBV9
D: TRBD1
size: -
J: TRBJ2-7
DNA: TGTGCCAGCAGCGTAGGGACAGGGATTGAGGGCTACGAGCAGTACTTC
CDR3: CASSVGTGIEGYEQYF

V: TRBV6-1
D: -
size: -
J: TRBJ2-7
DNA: TGTGCCAGCTGGGTAGGGGAGGAATACGAGCAGTACTTC
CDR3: CASWVGEEYEQYF

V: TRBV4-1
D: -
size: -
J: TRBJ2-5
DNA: TGCGCCAGCAGCCACCTACAAGAGACCCAGTACTTC
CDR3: CASSHLQETQYF

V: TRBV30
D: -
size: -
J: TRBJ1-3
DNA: TGTGCCTGGAGTGACACTGGGAACTCTGGAAACACCATATATTTT
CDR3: CAWSDTGNSGNTIYF

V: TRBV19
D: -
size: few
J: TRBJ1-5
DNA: TGTGCCAGTAGTTCTACCCAGGGGAGAGGCCAGCCCCAGCATTTT
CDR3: CASSSTQGRGQPQHF

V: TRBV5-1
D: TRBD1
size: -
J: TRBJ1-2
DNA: TGCGCCAGCAAAGCCGGACAGGGGGAATATGGCTACACCTTC
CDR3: CASKAGQGEYGYTF

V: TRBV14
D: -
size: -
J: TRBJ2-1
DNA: TGTGCCAGCAGTCAGGGTCAGACCTACAATGAGCAGTTCTTC
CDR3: CASSQGQTYNEQFF

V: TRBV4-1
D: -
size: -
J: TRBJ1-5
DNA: TGCGCCAGCAGCCAAGATTCGGTAGCAGGCGGCAATCAGCCCCAGCATTTT
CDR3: CASSQDSVAGGNQPQHF

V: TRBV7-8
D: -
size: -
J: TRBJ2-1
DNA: TGTGCCAGCAGCCCCCAGGGGCTTTCCTACAATGAGCAGTTCTTC
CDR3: CASSPQGLSYNEQFF

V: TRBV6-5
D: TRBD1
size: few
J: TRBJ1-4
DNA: TGTGCCAGCAGACCACCGGGACAGCCTAATGAAAAACTGTTTTTT
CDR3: CASRPPGQPNEKLFF

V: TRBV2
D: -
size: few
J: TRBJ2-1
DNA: TGTGCCAGCAGTGGAGGACACTGGTTCTTC
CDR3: CASSGGHWFF

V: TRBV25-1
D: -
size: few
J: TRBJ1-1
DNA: TGTGCCAGCAGTGCCGGTCATGAAGCTTTCTTT
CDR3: CASSAGHEAFF

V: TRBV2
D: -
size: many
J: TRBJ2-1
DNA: TGTGCCAGCGGGGCGTTATCTTACAATGAGCAGTTCTTC
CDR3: CASGALSYNEQFF

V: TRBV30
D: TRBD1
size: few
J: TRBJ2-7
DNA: TGTGCCTGGTTACATCAGGGGGCCTCGGTTCTGAACGAGCAGTACTTC
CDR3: CAWLHQGASVLNEQYF

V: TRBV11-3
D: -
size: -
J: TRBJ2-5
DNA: TGTGCCAGCAGCTTAATTGGGGGAGAGACCCAGTACTTC
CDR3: CASSLIGGETQYF

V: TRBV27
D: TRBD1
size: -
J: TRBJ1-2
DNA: TGTGCCAGCAGTTTATCGGGACAGGATGGCTACACCTTC
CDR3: CASSLSGQDGYTF

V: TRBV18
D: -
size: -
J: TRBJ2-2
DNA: TGTGCCAGTGAACCGGGACAACCGAACACCGGGGAGCTGTTTTTT
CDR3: CASEPGQPNTGELFF